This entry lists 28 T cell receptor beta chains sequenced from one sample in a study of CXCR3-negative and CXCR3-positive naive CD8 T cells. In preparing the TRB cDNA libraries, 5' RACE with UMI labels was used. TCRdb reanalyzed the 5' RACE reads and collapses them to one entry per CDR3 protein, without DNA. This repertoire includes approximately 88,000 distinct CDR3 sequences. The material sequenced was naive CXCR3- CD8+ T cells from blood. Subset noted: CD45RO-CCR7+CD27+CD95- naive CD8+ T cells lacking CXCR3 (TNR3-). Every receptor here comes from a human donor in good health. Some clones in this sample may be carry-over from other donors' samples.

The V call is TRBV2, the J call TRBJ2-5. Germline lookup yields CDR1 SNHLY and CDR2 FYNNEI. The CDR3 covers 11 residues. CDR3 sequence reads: CASTGRETQYF.

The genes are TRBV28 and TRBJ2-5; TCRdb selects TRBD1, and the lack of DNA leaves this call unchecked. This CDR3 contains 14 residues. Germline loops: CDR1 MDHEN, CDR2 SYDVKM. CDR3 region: CASGTGGYQETQYF.

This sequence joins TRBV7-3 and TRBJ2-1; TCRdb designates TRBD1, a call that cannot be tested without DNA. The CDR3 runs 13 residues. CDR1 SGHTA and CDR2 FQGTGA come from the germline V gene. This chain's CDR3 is CASSSPEGDEQFF.

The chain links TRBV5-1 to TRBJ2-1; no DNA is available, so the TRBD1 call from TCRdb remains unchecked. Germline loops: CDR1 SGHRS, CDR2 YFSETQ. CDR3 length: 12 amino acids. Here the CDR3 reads CASSLEGDEQFF.

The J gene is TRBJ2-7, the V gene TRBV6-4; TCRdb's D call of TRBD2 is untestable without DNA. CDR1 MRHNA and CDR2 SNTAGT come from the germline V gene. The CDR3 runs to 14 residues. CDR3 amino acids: CASSASGGGYEQYF.

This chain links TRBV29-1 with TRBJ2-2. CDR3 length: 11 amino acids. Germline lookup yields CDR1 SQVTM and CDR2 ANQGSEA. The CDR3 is CSAFLVGELFF.

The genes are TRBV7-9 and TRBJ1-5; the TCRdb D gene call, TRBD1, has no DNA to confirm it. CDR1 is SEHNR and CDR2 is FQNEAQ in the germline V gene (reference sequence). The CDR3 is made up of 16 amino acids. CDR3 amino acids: CASSRGGQGSNQPQHF.

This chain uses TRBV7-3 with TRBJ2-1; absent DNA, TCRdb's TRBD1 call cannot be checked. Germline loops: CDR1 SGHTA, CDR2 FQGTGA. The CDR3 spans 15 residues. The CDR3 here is CASSQGQGTYNEQFF.

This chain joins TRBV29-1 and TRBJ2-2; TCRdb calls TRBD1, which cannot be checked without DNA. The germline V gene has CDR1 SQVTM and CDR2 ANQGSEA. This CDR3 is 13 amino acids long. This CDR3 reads CSVFTGNTGELFF.

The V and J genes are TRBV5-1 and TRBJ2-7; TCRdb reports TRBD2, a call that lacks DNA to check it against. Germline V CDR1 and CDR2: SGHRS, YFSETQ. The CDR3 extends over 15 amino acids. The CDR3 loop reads CASKSSGALSYEQYF.

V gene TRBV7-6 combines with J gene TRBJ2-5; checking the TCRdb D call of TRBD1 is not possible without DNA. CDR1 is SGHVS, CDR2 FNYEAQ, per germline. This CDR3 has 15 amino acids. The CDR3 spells CASSLPRTGRETQYF.

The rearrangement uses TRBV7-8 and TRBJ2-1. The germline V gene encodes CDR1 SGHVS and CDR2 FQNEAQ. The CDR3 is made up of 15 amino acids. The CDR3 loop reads CASSLAGRSYNEQFF.

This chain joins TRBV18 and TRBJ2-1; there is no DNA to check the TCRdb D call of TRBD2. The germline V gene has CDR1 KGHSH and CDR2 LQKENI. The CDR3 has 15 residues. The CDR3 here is CASSYTSGPYNEQFF.

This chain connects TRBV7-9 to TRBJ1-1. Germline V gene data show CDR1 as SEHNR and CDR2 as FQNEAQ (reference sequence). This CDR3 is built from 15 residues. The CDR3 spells CASTQAVGKNTEAFF. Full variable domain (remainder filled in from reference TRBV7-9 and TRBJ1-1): DTGVSQNPRHKITKRGQNVTFRCDPISEHNRLYWYRQTLGQGPEFLTYFQNEAQLEKSRLLSDRFSAERPKGSFSTLEIQRTEQGDSAMYLCASTQAVGKNTEAFFGQGTRLTVV.

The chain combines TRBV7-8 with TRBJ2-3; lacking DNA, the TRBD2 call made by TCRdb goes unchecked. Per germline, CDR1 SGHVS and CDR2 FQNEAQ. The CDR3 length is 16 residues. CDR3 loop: CASSSQGRGLTDTQYF.

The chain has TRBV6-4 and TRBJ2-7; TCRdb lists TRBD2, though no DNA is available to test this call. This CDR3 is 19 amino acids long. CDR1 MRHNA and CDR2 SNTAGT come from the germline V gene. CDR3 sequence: CASSDSGSGDSGSKDEQYF.

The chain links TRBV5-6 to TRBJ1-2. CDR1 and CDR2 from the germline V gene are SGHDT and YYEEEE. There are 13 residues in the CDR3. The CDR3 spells CASSIGEDYGYTF.

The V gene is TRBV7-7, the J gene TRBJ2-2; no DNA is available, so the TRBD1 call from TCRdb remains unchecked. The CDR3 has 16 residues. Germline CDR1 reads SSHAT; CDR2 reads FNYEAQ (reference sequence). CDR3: CASSLEGRENTGELFF.

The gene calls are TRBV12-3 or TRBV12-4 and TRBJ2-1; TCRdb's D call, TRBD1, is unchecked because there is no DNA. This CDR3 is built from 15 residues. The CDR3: CASSLGQGIYNEQFF.

The CDR3 loop is CASSSPGTPPYGYTF. The genes are TRBV6-5 and TRBJ1-2. CDR1 is MNHEY and CDR2 is SVGAGI in the germline V gene. There are 15 residues in the CDR3.

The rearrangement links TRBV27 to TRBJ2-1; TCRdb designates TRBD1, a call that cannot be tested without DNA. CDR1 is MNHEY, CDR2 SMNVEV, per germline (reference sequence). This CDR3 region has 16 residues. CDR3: CASRHYFGGLRNEQLF.

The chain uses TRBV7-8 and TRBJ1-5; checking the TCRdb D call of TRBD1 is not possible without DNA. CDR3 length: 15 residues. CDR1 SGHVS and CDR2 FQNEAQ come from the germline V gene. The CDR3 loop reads CASSLEDSSNQPQHF.

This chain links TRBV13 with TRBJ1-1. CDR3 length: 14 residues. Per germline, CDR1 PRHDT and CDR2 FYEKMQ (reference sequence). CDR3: CASIWAGGNTEAFF.

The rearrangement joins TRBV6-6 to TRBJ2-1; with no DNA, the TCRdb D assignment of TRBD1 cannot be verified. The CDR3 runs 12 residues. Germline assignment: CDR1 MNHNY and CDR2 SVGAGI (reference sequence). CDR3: CASRATDNEQFF.

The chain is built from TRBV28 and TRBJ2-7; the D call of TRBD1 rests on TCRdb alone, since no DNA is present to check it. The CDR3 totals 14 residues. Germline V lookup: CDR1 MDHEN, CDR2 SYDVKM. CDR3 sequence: CASSLDRGDYEQYF.

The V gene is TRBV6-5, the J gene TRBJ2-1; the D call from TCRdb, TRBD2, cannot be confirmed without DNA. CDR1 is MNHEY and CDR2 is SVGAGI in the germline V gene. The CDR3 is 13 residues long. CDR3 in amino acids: CASSYSQAGEQFF.

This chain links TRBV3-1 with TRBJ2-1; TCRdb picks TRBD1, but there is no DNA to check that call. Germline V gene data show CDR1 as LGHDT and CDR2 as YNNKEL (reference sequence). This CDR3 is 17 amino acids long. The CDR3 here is CASSQDRLPGVDNEQFF.

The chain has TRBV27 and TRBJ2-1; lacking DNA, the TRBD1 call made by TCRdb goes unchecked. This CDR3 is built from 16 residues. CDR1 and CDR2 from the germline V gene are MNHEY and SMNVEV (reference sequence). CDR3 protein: CASSLNLDRAYNEQFF.